This is a list of T cell receptor beta chains from one sample in a study of metastatic and nonmetastatic thyroid tumors. From the PCR reads, TCRdb re-called clones with MiXCR. The sample yields fewer than 25,000 clones, over 20% seen once. The sequenced sample was blood. These TCRs come from a male donor with papillary thyroid cancer or a benign thyroid nodule (not recorded which). Some clones in this sample may be carry-over from other donors' samples. CDR3s include the opening cysteine and the closing phenylalanine or tryptophan. D genes are given only for firm matches. Only part of the rows carry a size: once, few, many, or a class if the clone is expanded.

CDR3 protein,CDR3 DNA,J gene,clone size,V gene,D gene
CAWSVQGGNQPQHF,TGTGCCTGGAGTGTTCAGGGGGGGAATCAGCCCCAGCATTTT,TRBJ1-5,many,TRBV30,TRBD1
CASSLGRAYNEQFF,TGTGCCAGCAGTTTAGGTAGGGCCTACAATGAGCAGTTCTTC,TRBJ2-1,many,TRBV28,NA
CASGLVLGAVLYNEQFF,TGTGCTAGTGGTTTGGTACTGGGGGCAGTACTGTACAATGAGCAGTTCTTC,TRBJ2-1,many,TRBV12-5,NA
CASSGDREDGANVLTF,TGTGCCAGCAGTGGGGACAGGGAGGATGGGGCCAACGTCCTGACTTTC,TRBJ2-6,many,TRBV6-4,TRBD1
CASSYNRGSGTEAFF,TGTGCCAGCAGCTATAACAGGGGCTCGGGCACTGAAGCTTTCTTT,TRBJ1-1,NA,TRBV7-2,TRBD1
CASSPLARDYNEQFF,TGTGCCAGCAGCCCGCTAGCGAGGGACTACAATGAGCAGTTCTTC,TRBJ2-1,few,TRBV6-1,NA
CASSLGQEYDEQFF,TGTGCCAGCAGCTTAGGACAGGAGTATGATGAGCAGTTCTTC,TRBJ2-1,many,TRBV11-3,NA
CASSIGGSINEQYF,TGTGCCAGTAGTATCGGCGGGAGTATCAACGAGCAGTACTTC,TRBJ2-7,medium-sized,TRBV19,TRBD2
CSARGTAGPGNTIYF,TGCAGTGCTAGGGGGACAGCTGGACCTGGAAACACCATATATTTT,TRBJ1-3,many,TRBV20-1,TRBD1
CASSYQEFFGGEQFF,TGTGCCAGCAGTTACCAGGAGTTCTTTGGCGGTGAGCAGTTCTTC,TRBJ2-1,NA,TRBV6-5,NA
CASSQGEYSIEKLFF,TGTGCCAGCAGCCAGGGGGAGTATTCTATCGAAAAACTGTTTTTT,TRBJ1-4,NA,TRBV2,TRBD1
CASILFPHYEQYF,TGCGCCAGCATTTTGTTCCCACACTACGAGCAGTACTTC,TRBJ2-7,few,TRBV5-1,NA
CATVEDMVLYNEQFF,TGTGCCACCGTAGAGGACATGGTCTTATACAATGAGCAGTTCTTC,TRBJ2-1,few,TRBV27,NA
CASSQIRGMNTEAFF,TGCGCCAGCAGCCAGATAAGGGGCATGAACACTGAAGCTTTCTTT,TRBJ1-1,many,TRBV4-1,NA
CASTTTSGTGAHNEQFF,TGTGCCAGCACTACCACTTCCGGGACAGGGGCCCACAATGAGCAGTTCTTC,TRBJ2-1,many,TRBV4-2,TRBD1
CTSSRGYTQYF,TGTACCAGTAGTAGGGGGTATACGCAGTATTTT,TRBJ2-3,few,TRBV19,NA
CSIRGLTQEQYF,TGCAGCATTCGCGGACTCACTCAGGAGCAGTACTTC,TRBJ2-7,many,TRBV29-1,NA
CASSKGGRTYEQYF,TGTGCCAGCAGTAAAGGAGGACGTACCTACGAGCAGTACTTC,TRBJ2-7,few,TRBV6-1,NA
CASSDGQPYEQYF,TGCGCCAGCAGTGATGGGCAGCCCTACGAGCAGTACTTC,TRBJ2-7,NA,TRBV28,NA
CSARAIDIHPDEQYF,TGCAGTGCTAGAGCTATAGACATACATCCTGACGAGCAGTACTTC,TRBJ2-7,NA,TRBV20-1,NA
CASSRDRRGYTF,TGTGCCAGCAGCCGGGACCGGAGGGGCTACACCTTC,TRBJ1-2,few,TRBV5-6,NA
CASSPPRDRSYEQYF,TGTGCCAGCAGTCCACCCCGGGACCGCTCCTACGAGCAGTACTTC,TRBJ2-7,few,TRBV6-1,NA
CASSWERSDGTGRAYEQYF,TGTGCCAGCAGTTGGGAAAGATCAGACGGGACAGGGAGAGCCTACGAGCAGTACTTC,TRBJ2-7,many,TRBV27,TRBD1
CASSMTAQETQYF,TGTGCCAGCAGTATGACAGCACAAGAGACCCAGTACTTC,TRBJ2-5,NA,TRBV6-1,NA
CASSDFVIHSYNEQFF,TGTGCCAGCAGTGATTTCGTGATTCACTCCTACAATGAGCAGTTCTTC,TRBJ2-1,few,TRBV6-1,NA
CSARDSGTSDEQYF,TGCAGTGCTAGAGATAGTGGGACTAGCGACGAGCAGTACTTC,TRBJ2-7,many,TRBV20-1,TRBD2
CASGPPGGLLYKSYEQYF,TGTGCTAGTGGTCCGCCGGGCGGACTTCTATATAAATCCTACGAGCAGTACTTC,TRBJ2-7,many,TRBV12-5,NA
CASSVSTGGSTETQYF,TGTGCCAGCAGCGTTTCAACAGGGGGTTCTACAGAGACCCAGTACTTC,TRBJ2-5,many,TRBV9,TRBD1
CATSRGQRAYEQYF,TGTGCCACCAGCAGAGGCCAAAGGGCCTACGAGCAGTACTTC,TRBJ2-7,medium-sized,TRBV15,NA
CASSGGTPGGVEQFF,TGTGCCAGCTCCGGGGGGACCCCGGGAGGAGTTGAGCAGTTCTTC,TRBJ2-1,NA,TRBV11-2,TRBD2
CASPPPSAGRYNEQFF,TGTGCCAGCCCACCACCTTCGGCAGGGCGGTACAATGAGCAGTTCTTC,TRBJ2-1,many,TRBV18,NA
CSGMGSGQATDTQYF,TGCAGTGGGATGGGGAGCGGGCAAGCCACAGATACGCAGTATTTT,TRBJ2-3,many,TRBV20-1,NA
CASRTLAGTDTQYF,TGTGCCAGCAGAACTCTAGCGGGAACAGATACGCAGTATTTT,TRBJ2-3,NA,TRBV6-2/TRBV6-3,TRBD2
CASSVCDSTGRSQYF,TGTGCCAGCAGCGTGTGTGACTCGACCGGGAGATCGCAGTATTTT,TRBJ2-3,NA,TRBV11-2,NA
CSARGTSGSIYNEQFF,TGCAGTGCTAGAGGGACTAGCGGGAGTATCTACAATGAGCAGTTCTTC,TRBJ2-1,NA,TRBV20-1,TRBD2
CASSYRRTGDHNEQFF,TGTGCCAGTAGTTACCGCCGGACAGGGGACCACAATGAGCAGTTCTTC,TRBJ2-1,many,TRBV19,TRBD1
CATSASGSFPDTQYF,TGTGCCACCAGCGCTAGCGGGAGCTTCCCAGATACGCAGTATTTT,TRBJ2-3,many,TRBV6-4,TRBD2
CASSQEQGSNIQYF,TGTGCCAGCAGCCAAGAACAGGGGAGTAACATTCAGTACTTC,TRBJ2-4,many,TRBV3-1,TRBD1
CASSPEADYGYTF,TGTGCCAGCAGCCCCGAGGCAGACTATGGCTACACCTTC,TRBJ1-2,NA,TRBV7-9,NA
CASSPMGQQETQYF,TGCGCCAGCAGCCCAATGGGACAGCAAGAGACCCAGTACTTC,TRBJ2-5,many,TRBV5-1,TRBD1